The rows below give T cell receptor beta chains drawn from one sample of a study of cytomegalovirus exposure and HLA in healthy donors. Sequencing used immunoSEQ multiplex PCR; TCRdb keeps in-frame clones, though not all of them. Of 150,000 to 200,000 clones detected, under 80% appear once; the ten largest clones hold 2.5%. Sequencing was done on a sample of PBMCs. The receptors stem from a woman in her 30s in good health and CMV-seropositive. CDR3s include the opening cysteine and the closing phenylalanine or tryptophan. The order of the fields is CDR3 protein, CDR3 DNA, clone size, J gene, V gene, D gene. A D gene is named only where the DNA matches it firmly. Only part of the rows carry a size: once, few, many, or a class if the clone is expanded.

CASSVNEAEQYF	TGTGCCAGCAGCGTAAATGAAGCCGAGCAGTACTTC	few	TRBJ2-7	TRBV9	NA
CASSTTGNIGSPLHF	TGTGCCAGCAGTACGACAGGGAACATAGGATCACCCCTCCACTTT	NA	TRBJ1-6	TRBV6-5	TRBD1
CASSSRGSGSYEQYF	TGTGCCAGCAGCTCGAGGGGGTCTGGCTCCTACGAGCAGTACTTC	few	TRBJ2-7	TRBV5-4	NA
CASSALDRANTGELFF	TGTGCCAGCAGCGCCTTAGACAGAGCGAACACCGGGGAGCTGTTTTTT	once	TRBJ2-2	TRBV9	NA
CASSLGSPEQYF	TGTGCCAGCAGCTTAGGGTCTCCCGAGCAGTACTTC	NA	TRBJ2-7	TRBV7-9	NA
CASSWDRDRRYEQYF	TGTGCCAGCAGCTGGGACCGGGACAGGAGATACGAGCAGTACTTC	NA	TRBJ2-7	TRBV5-4	TRBD1
CACGRGGTGELFF	TGCGCCTGCGGGCGCGGGGGGACCGGGGAGCTGTTTTTT	few	TRBJ2-2	TRBV4-1	TRBD2
CASSVGTSGYEQYF	TGTGCCAGCAGCGTAGGGACTAGCGGCTACGAGCAGTACTTC	NA	TRBJ2-7	TRBV9	TRBD2
CASSPATQNIQYF	TGTGCCAGCTCACCAGCTACCCAAAACATTCAGTACTTC	NA	TRBJ2-4	TRBV18	NA
CASSPTQQGRGQPQHF	TGTGCCAGCTCCCCAACTCAACAGGGCAGGGGTCAGCCCCAGCATTTT	NA	TRBJ1-5	TRBV18	NA
CASKRWGTNEQYF	TGTGCCAGCAAGAGGTGGGGGACAAACGAGCAGTACTTC	few	TRBJ2-7	TRBV2	NA
CASSLGAAGGAYNEQFF	TGTGCCAGCAGTTTGGGGGCGGCGGGGGGCGCGTACAATGAGCAGTTCTTC	NA	TRBJ2-1	TRBV28	TRBD2
CASSQDQGQGEERYTF	TGCGCCAGCAGCCAAGATCAGGGACAGGGAGAGGAGCGCTACACCTTC	NA	TRBJ1-2	TRBV4-3	TRBD1
CASSLTTNTEAFF	TGTGCCAGCAGCTTGACAACCAACACTGAAGCTTTCTTT	once	TRBJ1-1	TRBV7-3	NA
CASSVSGGAETQYF	TGTGCCAGCAGCGTTAGCGGGGGGGCCGAGACCCAGTACTTC	few	TRBJ2-5	TRBV11-3	TRBD2
CASRWQDLAYNSPLHF	TGTGCCAGCAGATGGCAGGACTTGGCCTATAATTCACCCCTCCACTTT	NA	TRBJ1-6	TRBV7-2	NA
CAWTPGPGGYGYTF	TGTGCCTGGACGCCCGGCCCAGGTGGCTATGGCTACACCTTC	NA	TRBJ1-2	TRBV30	NA
CASKSGGTDTQYF	TGTGCCAGCAAATCGGGTGGCACAGATACGCAGTATTTT	NA	TRBJ2-3	TRBV27	NA
CASSLARVLLSINSGSTIYF	TGTGCCAGCAGCTTAGCTCGGGTCCTTCTCTCCATTAACTCTGGAAGCACCATATATTTT	once	TRBJ1-3	TRBV7-8	NA
CASSLPELRETQYF	TGTGCCAGCAGCCTACCTGAGTTGAGAGAGACCCAGTACTTC	NA	TRBJ2-5	TRBV7-9	NA
CASSQADSYEQYF	TGCGCCAGCAGCCAAGCGGACAGCTACGAGCAGTACTTC	NA	TRBJ2-7	TRBV4-1	NA
CASSLGPGSLNTEAFF	TGTGCCAGCAGCTTAGGGCCGGGATCCTTGAACACTGAAGCTTTCTTT	NA	TRBJ1-1	TRBV7-2	NA